This passage covers 6 T cell receptor beta chains from one sample sequenced in a study of cytomegalovirus exposure and HLA in healthy donors. The primer mix had 60 Vbeta and 13 Jbeta primers. Profiled with immunoSEQ multiplex PCR; TCRdb holds only in-frame clones, not every one. The data show 70,000 to 85,000 clones, with 74% seen just once and about 8.6% held by the top ten. Material for sequencing was PBMCs. The receptors shown here come from a man aged 35-49 years in good health and CMV-seropositive.

The chain joins TRBV30 to TRBJ1-2; D is uncertain. CDR1 and CDR2 (germline): GTSNPN, SVGIG (reference sequence). Between the trimmed V and J ends, which lost 4 bases and 2 bases, there was a span of 11 bases. The CDR3 is 13 amino acids. In DNA form, the CDR3 reads TGTGCCTGGAACGGCATGGAGAACTATGGCTACACCTTC. Its translation is CAWNGMENYGYTF.

The V gene is TRBV5-4, the J gene TRBJ2-1; possibly TRBD2 for D (7 bases). V lost 1 base, J lost 5 bases, and 13 bases lay in between. CDR1 SGHNT and CDR2 YYREEE come from the germline V gene (reference sequence). This CDR3 region has 15 residues. CDR3: CASSLRRGANNEQFF. The DNA for the CDR3 is TGTGCCAGCAGCTTGAGACGGGGGGCGAACAATGAGCAGTTCTTC.

The sample holds a few counts of this clone. The J gene is TRBJ1-1, the V gene TRBV7-7, with D hard to call. The CDR3 runs 13 residues. Germline V gene lookup returns CDR1 SSHAT and CDR2 FNYEAQ (reference sequence). V was cut by 3 bases and J by 0 bases, with 5 bases left in between. In DNA, the CDR3 is TGTGCCAGCAGCTTGACTTTGAACACTGAAGCTTTCTTT. Translation gives CASSLTLNTEAFF.

This clone was seen just once. This chain joins TRBV5-6 and TRBJ1-2, with D perhaps TRBD1 (5 bases). V was pared by 0 bases and J by 4 bases, with 13 bases between. CDR1 is SGHDT, CDR2 YYEEEE, per germline. The CDR3 is 15 residues long. Here the CDR3 DNA reads TGTGCCAGCAGCTTGGACCCCGGGGGGGGCTATGGCTACACCTTC. Its translation: CASSLDPGGGYGYTF. Full variable domain (rest looked up from reference TRBV5-6 and TRBJ1-2): DAGVTQSPTHLIKTRGQQVTLRCSPKSGHDTVSWYQQALGQGPQFIFQYYEEEERQRGNFPDRFSGHQFPNYSSELNVNALLLGDSALYLCASSLDPGGGYGYTFGSGTRLTVV.

This clone has a handful of counts. The gene calls are TRBV28 and TRBJ2-1; 7 nucleotides align to TRBD2. J lost 5 bases, V lost 2 bases, and 3 bases had no gene match. The V gene's germline CDR1 is MDHEN and CDR2 SYDVKM. This CDR3 has 14 residues. CDR3 nucleotide sequence: TGTGCCAGCAGTTTAGCGGGAGAGCACAATGAGCAGTTCTTC. Translating it yields CASSLAGEHNEQFF.

The V call is TRBV21-1, the J call TRBJ1-5; the table's TRBD1 call for D was not verified on the DNA. TRBV21-1 is a listed pseudogene. CDR3 length equals 15 residues. The CDR3 bases are TGTGCCAGCAGCAAAGGCACATCAAGCAATCAGCCCCAGCATTTT. This sequence encodes CASSKGTSSNQPQHF.